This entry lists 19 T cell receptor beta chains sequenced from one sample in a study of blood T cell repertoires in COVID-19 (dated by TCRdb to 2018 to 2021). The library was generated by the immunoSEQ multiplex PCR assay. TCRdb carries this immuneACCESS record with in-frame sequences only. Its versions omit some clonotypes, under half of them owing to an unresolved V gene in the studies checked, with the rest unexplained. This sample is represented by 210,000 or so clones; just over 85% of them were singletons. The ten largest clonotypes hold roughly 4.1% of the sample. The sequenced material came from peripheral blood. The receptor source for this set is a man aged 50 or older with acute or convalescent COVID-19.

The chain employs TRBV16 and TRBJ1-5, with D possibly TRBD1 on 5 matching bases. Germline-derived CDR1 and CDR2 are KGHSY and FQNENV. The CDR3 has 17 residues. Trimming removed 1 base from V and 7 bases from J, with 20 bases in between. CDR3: CASSQYAGGGLRQPQHF. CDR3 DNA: TGTGCCAGCAGCCAATACGCCGGGGGGGGATTGAGGCAGCCCCAGCATTTT.

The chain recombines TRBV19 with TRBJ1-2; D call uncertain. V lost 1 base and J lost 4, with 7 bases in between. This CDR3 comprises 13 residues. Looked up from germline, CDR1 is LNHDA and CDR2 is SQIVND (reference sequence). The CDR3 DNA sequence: TGTGCCAGTAGTATAGGGGCCAGCTATGGCTACACCTTC. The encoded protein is CASSIGASYGYTF. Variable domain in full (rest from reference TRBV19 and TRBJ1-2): DGGITQSPKYLFRKEGQNVTLSCEQNLNHDAMYWYRQDPGQGLRLIYYSQIVNDFQKGDIAEGYSVSREKKESFPLTVTSAQKNPTAFYLCASSIGASYGYTFGSGTRLTVV.

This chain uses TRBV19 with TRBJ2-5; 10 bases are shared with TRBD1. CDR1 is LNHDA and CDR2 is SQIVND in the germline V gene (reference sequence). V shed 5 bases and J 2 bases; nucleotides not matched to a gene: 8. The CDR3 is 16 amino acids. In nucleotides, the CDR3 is TGTGCCAGTAGTGAGGGACAGGGGTTATGGCAAGAGACCCAGTACTTC. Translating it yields CASSEGQGLWQETQYF. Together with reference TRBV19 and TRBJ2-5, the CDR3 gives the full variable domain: DGGITQSPKYLFRKEGQNVTLSCEQNLNHDAMYWYRQDPGQGLRLIYYSQIVNDFQKGDIAEGYSVSREKKESFPLTVTSAQKNPTAFYLCASSEGQGLWQETQYFGPGTRLLVL.

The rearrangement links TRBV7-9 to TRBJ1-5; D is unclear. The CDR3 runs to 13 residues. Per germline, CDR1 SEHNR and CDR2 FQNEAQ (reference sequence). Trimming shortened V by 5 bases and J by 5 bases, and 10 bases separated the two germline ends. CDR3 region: CASSEPGDQPQHF. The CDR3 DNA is TGTGCCAGCAGCGAACCCGGGGATCAGCCCCAGCATTTT.

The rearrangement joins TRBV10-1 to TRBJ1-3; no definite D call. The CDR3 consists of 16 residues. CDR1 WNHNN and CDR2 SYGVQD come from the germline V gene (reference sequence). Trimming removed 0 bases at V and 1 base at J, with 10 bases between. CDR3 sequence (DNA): TGCGCCAGCAGTGAGTCGGCCCTCGGGTCTGGAAACACCATATATTTT. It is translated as CASSESALGSGNTIYF.

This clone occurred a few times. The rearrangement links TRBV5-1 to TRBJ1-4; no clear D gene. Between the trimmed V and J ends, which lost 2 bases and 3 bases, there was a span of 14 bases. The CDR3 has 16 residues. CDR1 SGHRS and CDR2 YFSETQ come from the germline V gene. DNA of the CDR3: TGCGCCAGCAGCTTCGCCGGGAGCCGGGCTAATGAAAAACTGTTTTTT. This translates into CASSFAGSRANEKLFF.

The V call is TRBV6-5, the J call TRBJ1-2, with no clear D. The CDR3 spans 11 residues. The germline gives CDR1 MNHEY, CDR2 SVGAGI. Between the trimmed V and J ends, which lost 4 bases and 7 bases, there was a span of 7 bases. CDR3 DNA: TGTGCCAGCAGTTCCCCTTTTGGCTACACCTTC. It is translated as CASSSPFGYTF.

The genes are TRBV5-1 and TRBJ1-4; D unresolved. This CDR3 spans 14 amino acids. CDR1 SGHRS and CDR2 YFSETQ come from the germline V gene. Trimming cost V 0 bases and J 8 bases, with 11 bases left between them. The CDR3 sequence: CASSLAGSSEKLFF. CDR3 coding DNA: TGCGCCAGCAGCTTGGCCGGGTCCAGCGAAAAACTGTTTTTT.

The CDR3 nucleotides read TGTGCCAGCTCACCATATGGACAGGGGCGTGAGACCCAGTACTTC. Translated, it gives CASSPYGQGRETQYF. The rearrangement joins TRBV18 to TRBJ2-5; 9 nucleotides match TRBD1. Germline V gene lookup returns CDR1 KGHSH and CDR2 LQKENI. CDR3 length equals 15 residues. Trimming at V came to 2 bases and at J to 5 bases, leaving 6 bases not matched to a gene.

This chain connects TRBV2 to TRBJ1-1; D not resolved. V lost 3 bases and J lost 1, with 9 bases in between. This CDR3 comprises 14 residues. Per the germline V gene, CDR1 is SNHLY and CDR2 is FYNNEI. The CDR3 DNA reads TGTGCCAGCAGTGATCCGGCAGGGAACACTGAAGCTTTCTTT. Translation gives CASSDPAGNTEAFF.

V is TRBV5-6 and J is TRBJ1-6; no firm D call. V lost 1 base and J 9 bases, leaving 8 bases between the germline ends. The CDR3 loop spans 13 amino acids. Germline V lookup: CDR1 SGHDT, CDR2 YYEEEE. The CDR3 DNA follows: TGTGCCAGCAGCTTGTATCGGGGTTCACCCCTCCACTTT. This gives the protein CASSLYRGSPLHF. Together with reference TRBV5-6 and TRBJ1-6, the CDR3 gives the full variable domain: DAGVTQSPTHLIKTRGQQVTLRCSPKSGHDTVSWYQQALGQGPQFIFQYYEEEERQRGNFPDRFSGHQFPNYSSELNVNALLLGDSALYLCASSLYRGSPLHFGNGTRLTVT.

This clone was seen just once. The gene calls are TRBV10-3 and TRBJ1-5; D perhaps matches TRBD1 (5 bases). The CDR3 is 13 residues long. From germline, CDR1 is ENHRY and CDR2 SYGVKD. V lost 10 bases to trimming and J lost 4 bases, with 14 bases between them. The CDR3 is CATRGDANQPQHF. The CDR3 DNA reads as TGTGCCACCCGGGGGGATGCGAATCAGCCCCAGCATTTT.

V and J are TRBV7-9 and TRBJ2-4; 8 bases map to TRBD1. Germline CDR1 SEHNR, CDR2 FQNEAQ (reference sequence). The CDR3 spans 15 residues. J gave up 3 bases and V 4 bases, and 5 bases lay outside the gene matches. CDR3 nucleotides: TGTGCCAGCAGCTCCGACAGGGGAGGCAAAAACATTCAGTACTTC. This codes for CASSSDRGGKNIQYF.

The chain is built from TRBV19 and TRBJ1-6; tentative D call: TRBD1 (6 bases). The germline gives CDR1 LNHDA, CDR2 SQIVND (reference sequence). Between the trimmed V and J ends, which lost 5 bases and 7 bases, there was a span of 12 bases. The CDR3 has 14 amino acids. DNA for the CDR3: TGTGCCAGTAGTCCGGGACAATGGAATTCACCCCTCCACTTT. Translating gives CASSPGQWNSPLHF.

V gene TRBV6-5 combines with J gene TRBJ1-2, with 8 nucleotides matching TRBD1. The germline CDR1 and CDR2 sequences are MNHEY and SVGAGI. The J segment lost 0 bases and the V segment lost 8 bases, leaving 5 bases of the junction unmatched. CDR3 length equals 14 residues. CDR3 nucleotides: TGTGCCAGCCACAGGACAGGGCCTAACTATGGCTACACCTTC. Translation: CASHRTGPNYGYTF.

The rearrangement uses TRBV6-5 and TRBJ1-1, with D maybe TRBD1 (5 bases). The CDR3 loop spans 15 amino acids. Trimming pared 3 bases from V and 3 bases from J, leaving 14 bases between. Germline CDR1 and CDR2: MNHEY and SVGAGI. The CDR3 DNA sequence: TGTGCCAGCAGTTATTCTTTTCAGGGTGACACTGAAGCTTTCTTT. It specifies CASSYSFQGDTEAFF.

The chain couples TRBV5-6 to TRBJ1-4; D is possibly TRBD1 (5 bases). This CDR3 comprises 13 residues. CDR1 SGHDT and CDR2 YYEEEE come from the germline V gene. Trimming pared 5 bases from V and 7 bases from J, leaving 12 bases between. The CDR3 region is CASRPVGGEKLFF. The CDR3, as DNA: TGTGCCAGCAGACCAGTGGGGGGTGAAAAACTGTTTTTT.

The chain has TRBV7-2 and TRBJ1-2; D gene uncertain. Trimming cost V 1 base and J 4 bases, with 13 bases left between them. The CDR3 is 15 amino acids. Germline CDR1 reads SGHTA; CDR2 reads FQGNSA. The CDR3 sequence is CASSLEFGLTYGYTF. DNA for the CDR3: TGTGCCAGCAGCTTAGAGTTTGGGCTAACCTATGGCTACACCTTC.

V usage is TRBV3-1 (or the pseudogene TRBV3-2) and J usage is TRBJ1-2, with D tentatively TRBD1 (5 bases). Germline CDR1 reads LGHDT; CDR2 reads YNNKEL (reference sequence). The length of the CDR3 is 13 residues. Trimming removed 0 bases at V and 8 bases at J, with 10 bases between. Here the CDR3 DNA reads TGTGCCAGCAGCCAAGATTGGGGGGAGGGCTACACCTTC. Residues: CASSQDWGEGYTF.